This T cell receptor (beta chain) comes out of a study of shared T cell receptors in the human thymus (dated by TCRdb to about 2021). About the study as a whole: The study examined how self-reactive, shared T-cell receptor alpha chains are generated in the human thymus.

Inclusive of the bounding cysteine and phenylalanine, the CDR3 is 16 residues long. The retained sequence is limited to the CDR3, 48 bases, with the frame set at the first base. A distance of 13 bases separates the germline ends of V and J, which lose 2 bases and 2 bases respectively. CDR1 and CDR2, looked up from the germline V gene, are LGHNA and YSLEER. This clone is a singleton in its sample. What this receptor recognizes is not known. Base quality data are lacking; no much larger clone is found one base away. Libraries came from the immunoSEQ multiplex PCR assay. Not all clones reach the TCRdb copy of this immuneACCESS table, which keeps in-frame sequences only. Checked studies attribute under half of the gap to unresolved V genes and leave the rest unexplained. In all, the sample holds approximately 730,000 clones, and approximately 85% of those were seen once. The top ten clonotypes cover approximately 0.01% of the sample.

The same specimen was also included in a second study, on human thymus T cells. The second study reports: In Finland, the donors were immunologically healthy infants who were having open corrective cardiac surgery for congenital heart defects. The thymus tissue came from surgical resects taken out during corrective cardiac surgery. Biased V and J gene segment usage appeared to be present in both thymic and peripheral blood repertoires. The related research reported highly overlapping thymic TCR repertoires among unrelated individuals. The study described the TCR alpha and beta repertoires in under 10 infant thymus samples and a few matching peripheral blood samples. The infant donors were roughly 7 to 244 days old, and the cohort included five or six males and two females. Thymocytes were released mechanically from tissue and stored at -70 °C as pellets of roughly 9-32 million cells. A QIAsymphony instrument was used to extract genomic DNA from the frozen cell pellets. The immunoSEQ multiplex PCR assay was used to amplify the TCRB and TCRAD loci from a standardized quantity of quality-controlled genomic DNA. The V(D)J region was spanned by amplicons of a length sufficient to cover the CDR3 and to identify V and J genes. Through the commercial immunoSEQ service, the amplicons were sequenced on an Illumina platform. Corrections for primer bias and sequencing errors followed previously described methods, while TCRAD and TCRB definitions were based on the IMGT database. immunoSEQ Analyzer 3.0 and VDJTools were used for repertoire analysis, which covered basic statistics, V/J segment usage, diversity estimates, rarefaction and pairwise overlap. Diversity was estimated with Chao1, ChaoE, Efron-Thisted, Shannon and inverse Simpson indices, and also on datasets down-sampled to the smallest sample. Repertoire overlap was determined by strict matching of CDR3 nucleotide sequence, V gene and J gene, and Jaccard-based multidimensional scaling clustering was applied. Thymus samples yielded on average around 850,000 unique TCRB clonotypes, compared with around 84,000 from blood samples.

The sample comprised thymocytes. Here the chain combines TRBV4-3 and TRBJ2-1; the D gene remains uncertain. This sequence originates from a girl less than two years old with a congenital heart defect. Donor details come from another sample of the same person, matched by shared clones. For the CDR3, the sequence is CASSQTFRSTYNEQFF. The sequenced DNA is TGCGCCAGCAGCCAAACATTCAGATCGACCTACAATGAGCAGTTCTTC.